This TCR beta chain was retrieved from a study of memory CD8 T cells in hepatitis C reinfection. V dropped 7 bases and J dropped 7 bases, with 16 bases sitting between them. Germline CDR1 and CDR2: LGHNT and FRNRAP. CDR3 length equals 14 residues. Time point here: pre-reinfection, 55 to 20 weeks before reinfection detection. TCR sequencing was done directly ex vivo on sorted cells, without expansion in vitro. About this clone: What it recognizes is unknown.

Study findings and constraints: Conclusions on public clonotypes and secondary clearance were not definitive with four or five donors.

Profiling relied on immunoSEQ multiplex PCR, and the TCRdb table lists in-frame clones only, not all of them. This table has 6,000 or so clones, 85% to 90% appearing once. Sequenced material: naive CD8+ T cells sorted from blood. The clonotype comes from a man aged 50 to 59 with hepatitis C virus infection. This chain links TRBV12-5 with TRBJ2-2; tentative D call: TRBD1 (5 bases). The DNA of the CDR3 is TGTGCTAGTGCCCCTTTCACAGGAATCGGGGAGCTGTTTTTT. Protein sequence: CASAPFTGIGELFF.